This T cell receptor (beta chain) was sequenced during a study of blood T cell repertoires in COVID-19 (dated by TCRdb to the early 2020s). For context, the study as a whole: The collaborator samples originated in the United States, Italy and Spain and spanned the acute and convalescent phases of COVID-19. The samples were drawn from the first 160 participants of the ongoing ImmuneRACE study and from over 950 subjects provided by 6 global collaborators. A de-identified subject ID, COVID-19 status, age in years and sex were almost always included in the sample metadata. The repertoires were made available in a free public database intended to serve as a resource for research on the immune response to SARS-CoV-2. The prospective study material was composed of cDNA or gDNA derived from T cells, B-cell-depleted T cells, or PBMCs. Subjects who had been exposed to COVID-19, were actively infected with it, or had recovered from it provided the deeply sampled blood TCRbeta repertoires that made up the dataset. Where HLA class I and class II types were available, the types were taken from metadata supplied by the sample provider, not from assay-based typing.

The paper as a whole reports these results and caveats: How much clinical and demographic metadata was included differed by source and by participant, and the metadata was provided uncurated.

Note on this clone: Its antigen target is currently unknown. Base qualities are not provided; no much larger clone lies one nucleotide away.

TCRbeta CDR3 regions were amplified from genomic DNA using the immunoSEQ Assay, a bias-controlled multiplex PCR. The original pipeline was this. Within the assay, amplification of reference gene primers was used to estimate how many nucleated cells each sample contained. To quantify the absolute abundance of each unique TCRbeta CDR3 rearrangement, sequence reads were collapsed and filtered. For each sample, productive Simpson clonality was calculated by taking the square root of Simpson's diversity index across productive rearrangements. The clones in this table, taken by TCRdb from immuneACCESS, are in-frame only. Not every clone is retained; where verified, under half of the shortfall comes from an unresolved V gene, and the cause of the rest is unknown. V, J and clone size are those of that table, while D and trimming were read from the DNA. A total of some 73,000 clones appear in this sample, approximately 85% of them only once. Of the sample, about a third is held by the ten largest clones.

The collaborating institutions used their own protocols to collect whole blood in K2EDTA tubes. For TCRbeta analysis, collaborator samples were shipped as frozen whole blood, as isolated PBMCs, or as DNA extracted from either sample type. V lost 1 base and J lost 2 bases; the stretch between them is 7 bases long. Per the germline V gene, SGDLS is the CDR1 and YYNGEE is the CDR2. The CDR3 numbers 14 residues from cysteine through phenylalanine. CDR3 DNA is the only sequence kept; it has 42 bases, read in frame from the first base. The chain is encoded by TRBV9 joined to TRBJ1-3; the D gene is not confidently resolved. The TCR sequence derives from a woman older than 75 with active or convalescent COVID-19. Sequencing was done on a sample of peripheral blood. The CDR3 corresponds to CASSVRGTGNTIYF. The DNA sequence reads TGTGCCAGCAGCGTACGGGGAACTGGAAACACCATATATTTT.